This T cell receptor (beta chain) appears in the sequencing data of a study of T cell clonality in common variable immunodeficiency. Points from the study as a whole: Authors noted CVID clonality's cause needs subpopulation repertoire sequencing. CVID subjects showed higher TCRbeta clonality than healthy controls. Common variable immunodeficiency TCR beta sequences reportedly had fewer deletions and N-nucleotide insertions.

Most patients and controls had Caucasian heritage. CVID and control samples used equivalent genomic DNA input. Measured with immunoSEQ multiplex PCR; TCRdb has only the in-frame clones, and not every one. The specimen has about 26,000 clones, none found just once. Only a few counts were recorded for this clone. As yet, its antigen is unknown. The origin of this receptor is a human donor with common variable immunodeficiency. The sample taken for sequencing was peripheral blood mononuclear cells.

The CDR3 reads CASRTAGDEQFF. The DNA read from the CDR3 is TGTGCCAGCAGAACCGCGGGGGATGAG. This chain uses TRBV11-2 with TRBJ2-1; 7 bases map to TRBD2. From the germline J gene comes the end of the CDR3, since the read stops 3 residues before it. The V gene end was trimmed by 6 bases and the J gene end by 8 bases; junction bases not matched to a gene: 4. Per germline, CDR1 SGHAT and CDR2 FQNNGV. The CDR3 sequence is 12 residues long.